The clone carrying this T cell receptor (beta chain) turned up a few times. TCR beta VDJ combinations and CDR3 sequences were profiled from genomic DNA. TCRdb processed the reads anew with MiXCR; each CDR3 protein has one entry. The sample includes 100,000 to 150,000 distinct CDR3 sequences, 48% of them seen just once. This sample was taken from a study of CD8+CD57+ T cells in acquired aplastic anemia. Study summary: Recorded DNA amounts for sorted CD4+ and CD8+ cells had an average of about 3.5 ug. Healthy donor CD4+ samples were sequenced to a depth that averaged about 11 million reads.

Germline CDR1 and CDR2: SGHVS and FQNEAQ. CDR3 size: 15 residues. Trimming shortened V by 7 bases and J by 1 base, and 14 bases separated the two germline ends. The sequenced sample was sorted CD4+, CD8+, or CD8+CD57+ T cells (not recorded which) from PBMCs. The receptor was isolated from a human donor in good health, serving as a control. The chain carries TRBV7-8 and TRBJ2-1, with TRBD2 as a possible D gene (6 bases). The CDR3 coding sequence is TGTGCCAGCACCTCCACGGGGGATTCCTACAATGAGCAGTTCTTC. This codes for CASTSTGDSYNEQFF.